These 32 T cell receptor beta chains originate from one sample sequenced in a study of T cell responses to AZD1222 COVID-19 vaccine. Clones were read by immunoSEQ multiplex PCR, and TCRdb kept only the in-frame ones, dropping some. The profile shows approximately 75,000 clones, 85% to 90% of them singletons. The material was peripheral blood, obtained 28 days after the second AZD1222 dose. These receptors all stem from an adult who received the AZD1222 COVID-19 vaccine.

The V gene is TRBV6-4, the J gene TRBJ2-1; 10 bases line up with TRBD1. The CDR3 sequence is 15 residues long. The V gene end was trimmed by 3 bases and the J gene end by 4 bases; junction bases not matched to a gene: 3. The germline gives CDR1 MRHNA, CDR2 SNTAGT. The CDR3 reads CASSERQGAYNEQFF. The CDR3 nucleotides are TGTGCCAGCAGTGAAAGACAGGGGGCATACAATGAGCAGTTCTTC.

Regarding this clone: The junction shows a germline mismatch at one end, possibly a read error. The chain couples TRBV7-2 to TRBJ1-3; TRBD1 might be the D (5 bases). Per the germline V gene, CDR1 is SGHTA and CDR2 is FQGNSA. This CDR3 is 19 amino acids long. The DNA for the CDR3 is TGTGCCAGCACCTTAAGTTCTAGCAGGGAACTCCCCTCTGGAAACACCATATATTTT. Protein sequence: CASTLSSSRELPSGNTIYF.

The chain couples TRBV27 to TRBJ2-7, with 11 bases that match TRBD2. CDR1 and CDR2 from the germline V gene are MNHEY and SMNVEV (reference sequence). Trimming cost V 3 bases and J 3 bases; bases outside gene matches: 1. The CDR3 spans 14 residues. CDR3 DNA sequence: TGTGCCAGCAGTTTGACTAGCGGGGTCTACGAGCAGTACTTC. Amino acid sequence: CASSLTSGVYEQYF.

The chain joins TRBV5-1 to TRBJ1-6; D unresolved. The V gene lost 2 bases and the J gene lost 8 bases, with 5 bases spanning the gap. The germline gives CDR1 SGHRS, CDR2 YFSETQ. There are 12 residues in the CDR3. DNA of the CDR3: TGCGCCAGCAGCTTTAAGGATTCACCCCTCCACTTT. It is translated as CASSFKDSPLHF.

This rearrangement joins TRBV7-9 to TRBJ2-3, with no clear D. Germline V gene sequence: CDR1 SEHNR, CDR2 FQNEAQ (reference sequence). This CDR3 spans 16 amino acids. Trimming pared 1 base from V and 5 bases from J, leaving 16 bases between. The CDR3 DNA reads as TGTGCCAGCAGCTTAGGGGTGGTTGCGGTTGTAGATACGCAGTATTTT. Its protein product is CASSLGVVAVVDTQYF.

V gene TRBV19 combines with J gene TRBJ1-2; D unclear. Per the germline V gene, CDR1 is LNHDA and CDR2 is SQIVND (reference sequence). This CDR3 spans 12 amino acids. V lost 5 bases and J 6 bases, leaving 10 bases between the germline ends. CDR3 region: CASSPGVNGYTF. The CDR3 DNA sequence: TGTGCCAGTAGTCCCGGAGTCAATGGCTACACCTTC.

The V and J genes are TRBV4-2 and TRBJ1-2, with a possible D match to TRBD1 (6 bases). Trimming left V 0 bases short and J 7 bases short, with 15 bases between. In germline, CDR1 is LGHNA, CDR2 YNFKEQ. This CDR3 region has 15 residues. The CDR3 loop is CASSQEGGSGVGYTF. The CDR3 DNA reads TGTGCCAGCAGCCAAGAAGGGGGTTCGGGGGTTGGCTACACCTTC.

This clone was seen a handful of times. The CDR3 coding sequence is TGTGCCAGTAGTACCGGACAGGGGGCCAGCAATCAGCCCCAGCATTTT. This codes for CASSTGQGASNQPQHF. This chain uses TRBV19 with TRBJ1-5; TRBD1 matches 11 bases. The CDR3 sequence is 16 residues long. The junction had 3 bases not matched to a gene; V was cut back by 4 bases and J by 1 base. Germline V gene sequence: CDR1 LNHDA, CDR2 SQIVND (reference sequence). The variable domain in full, with the rest retrieved from reference TRBV19 and TRBJ1-5, is DGGITQSPKYLFRKEGQNVTLSCEQNLNHDAMYWYRQDPGQGLRLIYYSQIVNDFQKGDIAEGYSVSREKKESFPLTVTSAQKNPTAFYLCASSTGQGASNQPQHFGDGTRLSIL.

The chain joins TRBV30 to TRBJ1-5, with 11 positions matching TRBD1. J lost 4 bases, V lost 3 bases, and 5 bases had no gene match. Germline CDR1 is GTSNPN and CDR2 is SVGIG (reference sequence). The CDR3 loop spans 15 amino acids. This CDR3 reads CAWRAGTGGNQPQHF. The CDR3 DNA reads TGTGCCTGGAGAGCCGGGACAGGGGGAAATCAGCCCCAGCATTTT.

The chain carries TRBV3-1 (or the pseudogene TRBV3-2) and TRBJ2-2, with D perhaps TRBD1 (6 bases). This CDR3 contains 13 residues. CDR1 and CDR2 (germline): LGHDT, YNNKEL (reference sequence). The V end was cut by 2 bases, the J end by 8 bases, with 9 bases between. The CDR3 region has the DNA TGTGCCAGCAGCCAACGACAGGCGGGGGAGCTGTTTTTT. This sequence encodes CASSQRQAGELFF.

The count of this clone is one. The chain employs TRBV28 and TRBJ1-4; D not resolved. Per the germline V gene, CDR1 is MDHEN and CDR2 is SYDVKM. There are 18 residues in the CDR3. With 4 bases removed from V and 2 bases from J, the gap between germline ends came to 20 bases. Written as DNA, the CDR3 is TGTGCCAGCAGTTCCCGAAGAGGCCCGGAGGGCACTAATGAAAAACTGTTTTTT. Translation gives CASSSRRGPEGTNEKLFF.

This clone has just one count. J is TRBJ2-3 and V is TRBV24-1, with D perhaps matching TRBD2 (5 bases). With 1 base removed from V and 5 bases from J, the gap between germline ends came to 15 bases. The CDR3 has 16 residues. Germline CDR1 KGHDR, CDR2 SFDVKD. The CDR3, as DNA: TGTGCCACCAGTGATTTTGGCGCAAGCGGTGGAGATACGCAGTATTTT. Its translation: CATSDFGASGGDTQYF.

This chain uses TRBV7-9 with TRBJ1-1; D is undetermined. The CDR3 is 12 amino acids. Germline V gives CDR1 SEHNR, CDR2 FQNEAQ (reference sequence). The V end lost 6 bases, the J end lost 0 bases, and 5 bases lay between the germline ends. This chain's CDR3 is CASSTVNTEAFF. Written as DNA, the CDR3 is TGTGCCAGCAGTACAGTGAACACTGAAGCTTTCTTT. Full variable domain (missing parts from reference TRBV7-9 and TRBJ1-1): DTGVSQNPRHKITKRGQNVTFRCDPISEHNRLYWYRQTLGQGPEFLTYFQNEAQLEKSRLLSDRFSAERPKGSFSTLEIQRTEQGDSAMYLCASSTVNTEAFFGQGTRLTVV.

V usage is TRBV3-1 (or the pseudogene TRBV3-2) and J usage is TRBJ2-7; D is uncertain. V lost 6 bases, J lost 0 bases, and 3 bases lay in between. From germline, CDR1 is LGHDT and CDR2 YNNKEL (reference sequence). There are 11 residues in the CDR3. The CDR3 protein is CASSRSYEQYF. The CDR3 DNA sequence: TGTGCCAGCAGTCGCTCCTACGAGCAGTACTTC.

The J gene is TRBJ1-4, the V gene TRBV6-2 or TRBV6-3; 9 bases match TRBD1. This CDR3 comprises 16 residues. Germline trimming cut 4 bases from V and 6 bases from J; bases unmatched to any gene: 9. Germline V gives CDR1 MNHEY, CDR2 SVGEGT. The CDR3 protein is CASSSATGTGYEKLFF. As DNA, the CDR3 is TGTGCCAGCAGTTCTGCTACCGGGACAGGGTATGAAAAACTGTTTTTT.

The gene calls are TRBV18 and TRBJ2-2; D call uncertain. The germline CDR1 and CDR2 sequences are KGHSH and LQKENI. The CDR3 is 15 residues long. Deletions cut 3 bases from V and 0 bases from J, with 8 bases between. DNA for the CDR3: TGTGCCAGCTCACCCCCCCCGGCGAACACCGGGGAGCTGTTTTTT. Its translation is CASSPPPANTGELFF.

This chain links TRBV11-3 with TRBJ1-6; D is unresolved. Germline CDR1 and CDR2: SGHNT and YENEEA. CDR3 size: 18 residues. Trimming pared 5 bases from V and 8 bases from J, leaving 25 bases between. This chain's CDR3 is CASSPERTNLKRDSPLHF. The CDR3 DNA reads TGTGCCAGCAGCCCAGAGCGCACCAACCTAAAAAGAGATTCACCCCTCCACTTT.

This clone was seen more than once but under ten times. The CDR3 region is CASSVEGRPDEKLFF. The CDR3 DNA sequence: TGTGCCAGCAGCGTGGAAGGGAGGCCGGATGAAAAACTGTTTTTT. V is TRBV9 and J is TRBJ1-4; D unclear. The CDR3 has 15 amino acids. From germline, CDR1 is SGDLS and CDR2 YYNGEE. Trimming removed 2 bases from V and 6 bases from J, with 14 bases in between.

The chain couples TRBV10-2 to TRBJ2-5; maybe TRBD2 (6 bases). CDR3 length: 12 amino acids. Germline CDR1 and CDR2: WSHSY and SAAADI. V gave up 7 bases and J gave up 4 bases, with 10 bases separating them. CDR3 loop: CASKEGLETQYF. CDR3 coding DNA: TGCGCCAGCAAGGAGGGGCTAGAGACCCAGTACTTC.

The CDR3 DNA sequence: TGTGCCAGCAGCTTGGACAGGGATTCACCCCTCCACTTT. It codes for CASSLDRDSPLHF. The J gene is TRBJ1-6, the V gene TRBV7-9; 8 bases map to TRBD1. The CDR3 length is 13 residues. With V trimmed by 3 bases and J by 8 bases, 0 bases remained unmatched. Germline V gene sequence: CDR1 SEHNR, CDR2 FQNEAQ (reference sequence). The full variable domain, rest sourced from reference TRBV7-9 and TRBJ1-6, is DTGVSQNPRHKITKRGQNVTFRCDPISEHNRLYWYRQTLGQGPEFLTYFQNEAQLEKSRLLSDRFSAERPKGSFSTLEIQRTEQGDSAMYLCASSLDRDSPLHFGNGTRLTVT.

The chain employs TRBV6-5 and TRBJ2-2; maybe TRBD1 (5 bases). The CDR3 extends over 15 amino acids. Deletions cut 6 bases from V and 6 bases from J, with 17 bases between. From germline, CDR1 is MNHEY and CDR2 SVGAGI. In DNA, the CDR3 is TGTGCCAGCAGCCCAGACAGATCTGTTCCCGGGGAGCTGTTTTTT. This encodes CASSPDRSVPGELFF.

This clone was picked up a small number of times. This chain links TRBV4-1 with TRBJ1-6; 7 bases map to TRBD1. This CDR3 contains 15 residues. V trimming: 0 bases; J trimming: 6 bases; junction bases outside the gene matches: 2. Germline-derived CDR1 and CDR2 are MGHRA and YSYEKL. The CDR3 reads CASSQEQGTNSPLHF. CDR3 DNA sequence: TGCGCCAGCAGCCAAGAACAGGGGACTAATTCACCCCTCCACTTT.

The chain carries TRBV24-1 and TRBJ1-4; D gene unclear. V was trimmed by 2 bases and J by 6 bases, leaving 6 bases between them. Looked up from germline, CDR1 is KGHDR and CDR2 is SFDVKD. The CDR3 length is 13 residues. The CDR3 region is CATSDYDDEKLFF. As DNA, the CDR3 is TGTGCCACCAGTGATTACGACGATGAAAAACTGTTTTTT.

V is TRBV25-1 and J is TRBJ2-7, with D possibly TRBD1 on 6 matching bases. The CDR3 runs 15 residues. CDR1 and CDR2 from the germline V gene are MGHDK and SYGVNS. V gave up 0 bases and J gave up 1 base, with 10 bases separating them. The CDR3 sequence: CASSEYGTRSYEQYF. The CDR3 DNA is TGTGCCAGCAGTGAATATGGGACACGGTCCTACGAGCAGTACTTC.

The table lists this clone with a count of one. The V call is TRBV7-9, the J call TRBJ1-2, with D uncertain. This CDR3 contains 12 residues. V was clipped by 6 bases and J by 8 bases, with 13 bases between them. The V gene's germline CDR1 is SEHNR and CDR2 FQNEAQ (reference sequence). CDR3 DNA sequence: TGTGCCAGCAGTCGGAGTTCCAAAGGCTACACCTTC. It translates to CASSRSSKGYTF.

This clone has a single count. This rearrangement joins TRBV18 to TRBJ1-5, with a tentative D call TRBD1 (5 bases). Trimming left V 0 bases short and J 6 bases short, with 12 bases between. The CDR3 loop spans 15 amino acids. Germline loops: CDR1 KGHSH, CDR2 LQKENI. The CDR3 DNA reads TGTGCCAGCTCACCACCGCTAGGGGAGGGTCAGCCCCAGCATTTT. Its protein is CASSPPLGEGQPQHF.

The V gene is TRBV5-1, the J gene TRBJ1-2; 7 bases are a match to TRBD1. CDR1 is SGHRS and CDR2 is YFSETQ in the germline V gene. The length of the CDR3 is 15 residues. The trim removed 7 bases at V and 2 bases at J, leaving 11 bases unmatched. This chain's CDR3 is CASGSRRGKNYGYTF. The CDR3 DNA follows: TGCGCCAGCGGGAGTCGCAGGGGGAAGAACTATGGCTACACCTTC.

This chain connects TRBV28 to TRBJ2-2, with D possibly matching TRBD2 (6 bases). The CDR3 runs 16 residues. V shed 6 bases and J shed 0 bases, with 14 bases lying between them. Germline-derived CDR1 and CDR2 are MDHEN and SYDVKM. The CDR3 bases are TGTGCCAGCAGCTCCGGAGGGAACGCGAACACCGGGGAGCTGTTTTTT. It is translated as CASSSGGNANTGELFF.

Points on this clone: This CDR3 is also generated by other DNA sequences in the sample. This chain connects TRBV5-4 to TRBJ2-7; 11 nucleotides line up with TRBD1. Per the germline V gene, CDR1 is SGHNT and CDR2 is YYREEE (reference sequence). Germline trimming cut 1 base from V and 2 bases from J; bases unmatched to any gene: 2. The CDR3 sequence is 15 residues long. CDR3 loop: CASSLPGQGAYEQYF. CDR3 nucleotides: TGTGCCAGCAGCTTGCCGGGACAGGGGGCCTACGAGCAGTACTTC.

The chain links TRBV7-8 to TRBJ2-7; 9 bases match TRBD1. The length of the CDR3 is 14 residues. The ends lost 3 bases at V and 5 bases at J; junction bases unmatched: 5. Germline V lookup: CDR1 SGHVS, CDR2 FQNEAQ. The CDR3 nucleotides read TGTGCCAGCAGCTTGGGGACAGGGAGCCACGAGCAGTACTTC. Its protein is CASSLGTGSHEQYF.

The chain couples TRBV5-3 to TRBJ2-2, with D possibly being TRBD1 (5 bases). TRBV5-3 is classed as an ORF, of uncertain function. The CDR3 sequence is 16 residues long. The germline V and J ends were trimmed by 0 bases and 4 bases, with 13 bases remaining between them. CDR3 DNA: TGTGCCAGAAGCTTGGTTGACAGCTCGGGCACCGGGGAGCTGTTTTTT. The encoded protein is CARSLVDSSGTGELFF.

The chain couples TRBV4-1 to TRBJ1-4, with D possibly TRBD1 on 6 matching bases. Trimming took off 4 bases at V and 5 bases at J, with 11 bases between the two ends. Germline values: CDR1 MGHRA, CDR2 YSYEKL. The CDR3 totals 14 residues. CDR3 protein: CASSRTVENEKLFF. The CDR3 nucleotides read TGCGCCAGCAGCCGGACAGTCGAGAATGAAAAACTGTTTTTT.